The 31 T cell receptor beta chains below come from one sample, sequenced in a study of early T cells in non-severe SARS-CoV-2 infection. TCRdb redid the calling of the 5' RACE reads with MiXCR, one entry per CDR3 protein. The sample contains about 50,000 distinct CDR3 sequences, approximately 8.5% of which appear only once. The sequencing input was whole blood. These receptor sequences come from an adult who was a healthcare worker with PCR-confirmed SARS-CoV-2 infection or an uninfected control (not recorded which).

There are many counts of this clonotype. This chain links TRBV7-2 with TRBJ2-1; 7 positions agree with TRBD2. The germline CDR1 and CDR2 sequences are SGHTA and FQGNSA. After removal of 5 bases from V and 0 bases from J, the junction contained 4 bases not matched to a gene. The length of the CDR3 is 15 residues. The CDR3 DNA sequence: TGTGCCAGCAGCGGGAGGACTAGCTCCTACAATGAGCAGTTCTTC. Its protein product is CASSGRTSSYNEQFF.

V is TRBV28 and J is TRBJ2-5, with 11 bases identical to TRBD2. The V gene end was trimmed by 6 bases and the J gene end by 2 bases; junction bases not matched to a gene: 5. The germline gives CDR1 MDHEN, CDR2 SYDVKM. The CDR3 consists of 15 residues. The CDR3 nucleotides are TGTGCCAGCAGGCGACGACTAGCGGGGCAAGAGACCCAGTACTTC. The encoded protein is CASRRRLAGQETQYF.

At least ten counts were recorded for this clonotype. This chain connects TRBV30 to TRBJ1-1; D is undetermined. V was shortened by 0 bases and J by 1 base, with 9 bases between the two germline ends. The CDR3 runs 14 residues. Germline values: CDR1 GTSNPN, CDR2 SVGIG (reference sequence). The CDR3 DNA sequence: TGTGCCTGGAGTGTCCTTACACCGAACACTGAAGCTTTCTTT. Translating it yields CAWSVLTPNTEAFF.

There are many counts of this clonotype. V is TRBV28 and J is TRBJ2-3, with 7 bases fitting TRBD2. Germline assignment: CDR1 MDHEN and CDR2 SYDVKM. The CDR3 contains 14 residues. V dropped 10 bases and J dropped 6; count of bases not matched to a gene: 13. CDR3 residues: CATTPTGGGDTQYF. CDR3 nucleotides: TGTGCCACCACCCCAACGGGAGGTGGGGATACGCAGTATTTT.

This clonotype was found many times. J is TRBJ1-1 and V is TRBV2; D call uncertain. Germline V gene data show CDR1 as SNHLY and CDR2 as FYNNEI. CDR3 size: 13 residues. Trimming shortened V by 4 bases and J by 4 bases, and 10 bases separated the two germline ends. The CDR3 coding sequence is TGTGCCAGCAGTGGGGATATGGGCACTGAAGCTTTCTTT. The encoded protein is CASSGDMGTEAFF.

This clonotype has more than one count but fewer than ten. V usage is TRBV20-1 and J usage is TRBJ2-4; D uncertain. Germline assignment: CDR1 DFQATT and CDR2 SNEGSKA (reference sequence). V was pared by 0 bases and J by 9 bases, with 12 bases between. CDR3 length equals 13 residues. The CDR3 DNA sequence: TGCAGTGCTAGAGATCGAGGCGGCTTCATTCAGTACTTC. Protein sequence: CSARDRGGFIQYF.

CDR3 DNA sequence: TGTGCCAGCTCACCCGGACTCCAGGGCACTGAAGCTTTCTTT. Protein product: CASSPGLQGTEAFF. The genes are TRBV18 and TRBJ1-1, with D maybe TRBD1 (5 bases). This CDR3 has 14 residues. The V gene lost 3 bases and the J gene lost 4 bases, with 12 bases spanning the gap. Germline-derived CDR1 and CDR2 are KGHSH and LQKENI. Full variable domain (rest looked up from reference TRBV18 and TRBJ1-1): NAGVMQNPRHLVRRRGQEARLRCSPMKGHSHVYWYRQLPEEGLKFMVYLQKENIIDESGMPKERFSAEFPKEGPSILRIQQVVRGDSAAYFCASSPGLQGTEAFFGQGTRLTVV.

By share, this clonotype counts as medium-sized. The chain recombines TRBV28 with TRBJ2-7; either TRBD1 or TRBD2 may supply D (5 bases each). Germline V gives CDR1 MDHEN, CDR2 SYDVKM. Trimming removed 7 bases from V and 9 bases from J, with 16 bases in between. CDR3 length equals 12 residues. Here the CDR3 reads CASTPQRGPQYF. DNA for the CDR3: TGTGCCAGCACCCCTCAACGGGGCCCGCAGTACTTC.

J is TRBJ2-2 and V is TRBV30; a weak D match, TRBD2 (6 bases). This CDR3 has 17 amino acids. Germline V lookup: CDR1 GTSNPN, CDR2 SVGIG (reference sequence). The V and J ends lost 2 bases and 3 bases respectively, with 19 bases between them. The DNA for the CDR3 is TGTGCCTGGAGTCAGGCCCGGGACTTCCTTTACACCGGGGAGCTGTTTTTT. This encodes CAWSQARDFLYTGELFF. The full variable domain, its missing parts supplied by reference TRBV30 and TRBJ2-2, is SQTIHQWPATLVQPVGSPLSLECTVEGTSNPNLYWYRQAAGRGLQLLFYSVGIGQISSEVPQNLSASRPQDRQFILSSKKLLLSDSGFYLCAWSQARDFLYTGELFFGEGSRLTVL.

V is TRBV7-9 and J is TRBJ2-1; 12 nucleotides line up with TRBD2. The CDR3 covers 12 residues. After removal of 0 bases from V and 16 bases from J, the junction contained 1 base not matched to a gene. In germline, CDR1 is SEHNR, CDR2 FQNEAQ (reference sequence). The CDR3 reads CASSLATSGSFF. CDR3 sequence (DNA): TGTGCCAGCAGCTTAGCGACTAGCGGGAGTTTCTTC.

V gene TRBV18 combines with J gene TRBJ2-1, with D perhaps TRBD1 or TRBD2 (5 bases each). Germline assignment: CDR1 KGHSH and CDR2 LQKENI. V was shortened by 6 bases and J by 2 bases, with 17 bases between the two germline ends. The CDR3 is 16 residues long. The CDR3 protein is CASSPRGSTTYNEQFF. The CDR3 DNA reads as TGTGCCAGCTCGCCGAGGGGTAGCACTACCTACAATGAGCAGTTCTTC.

This clonotype was seen many times. The chain combines TRBV24-1 with TRBJ2-1, with D possibly TRBD1 on 7 matching bases. This CDR3 is built from 13 residues. Germline V CDR1 and CDR2: KGHDR, SFDVKD. V lost 7 bases and J lost 4, with 10 bases in between. DNA of the CDR3: TGTGCCACCAGGGCAGGGGGGTACAATGAGCAGTTCTTC. It codes for CATRAGGYNEQFF.

This clonotype was detected ten times or more. The genes are TRBV5-1 and TRBJ1-1; 11 bases match TRBD1. Trimming removed 5 bases from V and 4 bases from J; junction bases left unmatched: 7. The CDR3 length is 15 residues. Germline V gene data show CDR1 as SGHRS and CDR2 as YFSETQ. The CDR3 coding sequence is TGCGCCAGCAGAGCGGGACAGGGGGTTGGCACTGAAGCTTTCTTT. Amino acids: CASRAGQGVGTEAFF.

This clonotype was recorded many times. CDR3: CASSALAGGSNEQFF. Here the CDR3 DNA reads TGTGCCAGCAGTGCACTAGCGGGAGGTAGCAATGAGCAGTTCTTC. This chain joins TRBV6-1 and TRBJ2-1; 12 nucleotides align to TRBD2. The CDR3 length is 15 residues. The germline gives CDR1 MNHNS, CDR2 SASEGT. V lost 4 bases, J lost 6 bases, and 4 bases stayed unmatched.

The chain uses TRBV5-1 and TRBJ1-4, with D perhaps matching TRBD1 (5 bases). CDR1 is SGHRS, CDR2 YFSETQ, per germline. Trimming took off 4 bases at V and 0 bases at J, with 13 bases between the two ends. CDR3 length: 16 amino acids. The CDR3, as DNA: TGCGCCAGCAGCCTGGGAGGGGCAGCAACTAATGAAAAACTGTTTTTT. This codes for CASSLGGAATNEKLFF.

CDR3 nucleotides: TGCAGCGTCCTCTGGAGGGGGGCCAAAAACATTCAGTACTTC. Its translation is CSVLWRGAKNIQYF. The chain uses TRBV29-1 and TRBJ2-4, with D possibly called TRBD1 or TRBD2 (6 bases each). The CDR3 is made up of 14 amino acids. The germline V and J ends were trimmed by 6 bases and 1 base, with 13 bases remaining between them. CDR1 and CDR2 from the germline V gene are SQVTM and ANQGSEA.

This clonotype was detected a few times. CDR3 sequence (DNA): TGCAGCGTTGGGATAGCGGGAGGATCCGGGGAGCTGTTTTTT. It specifies CSVGIAGGSGELFF. The chain employs TRBV29-1 and TRBJ2-2; the match to TRBD2 covers 10 bases. V was clipped by 4 bases and J by 6 bases; unmatched bases: 5. There are 14 residues in the CDR3. CDR1 and CDR2 (germline): SQVTM, ANQGSEA.

The J gene is TRBJ2-5, the V gene TRBV7-9; 7 nucleotides line up with TRBD1. CDR1 and CDR2 (germline): SEHNR, FQNEAQ (reference sequence). The CDR3 loop spans 14 amino acids. The trim removed 4 bases at V and 5 bases at J, leaving 7 bases unmatched. The CDR3 loop is CASSSQGTGETQYF. DNA for the CDR3: TGTGCCAGCAGCTCACAGGGGACGGGGGAGACCCAGTACTTC.

This clonotype was recorded only once. CDR3 nucleotide sequence: TGCAGTGCGCAGGGACTACACTACGAGCAGTACTTC. It specifies CSAQGLHYEQYF. The chain couples TRBV20-1 to TRBJ2-7; 7 bases map to TRBD2. The junction had 5 bases not matched to a gene; V was cut back by 6 bases and J by 3 bases. The CDR3 consists of 12 residues. Germline-derived CDR1 and CDR2 are DFQATT and SNEGSKA (reference sequence).

This clonotype was detected a few times. The gene calls are TRBV7-9 and TRBJ2-5, with D perhaps TRBD1 or TRBD2 (5 bases each). Trimming pared 1 base from V and 5 bases from J, leaving 14 bases between. The CDR3 length is 15 residues. CDR1 and CDR2 from the germline V gene are SEHNR and FQNEAQ (reference sequence). The CDR3 DNA follows: TGTGCCAGCAGCTTAGAGGGGACCTCCATGGAGACCCAGTACTTC. This translates into CASSLEGTSMETQYF. The complete variable domain, with remaining parts taken from reference TRBV7-9 and TRBJ2-5, reads DTGVSQNPRHKITKRGQNVTFRCDPISEHNRLYWYRQTLGQGPEFLTYFQNEAQLEKSRLLSDRFSAERPKGSFSTLEIQRTEQGDSAMYLCASSLEGTSMETQYFGPGTRLLVL.

This clonotype came up many times. The chain links TRBV20-1 to TRBJ2-1, with 10 bases identical to TRBD1. The V and J ends lost 1 base and 5 bases, in that order; junction bases with no gene match: 14. This CDR3 has 18 amino acids. CDR1 and CDR2 from the germline V gene are DFQATT and SNEGSKA (reference sequence). The chain's CDR3 is CSARAPPGTGVGHNEQFF. CDR3 bases: TGCAGTGCTAGAGCCCCACCCGGGACAGGGGTCGGTCACAATGAGCAGTTCTTC.

This clonotype was seen a handful of times. This rearrangement joins TRBV20-1 to TRBJ2-3; no reliable D call. Germline CDR1 and CDR2: DFQATT and SNEGSKA (reference sequence). V was trimmed by 4 bases and J by 3 bases, leaving 11 bases between them. The CDR3 loop spans 13 amino acids. The CDR3 DNA reads as TGCAGTGCTATAGGGCAAACAACAGATACGCAGTATTTT. Translation: CSAIGQTTDTQYF.

This clonotype was detected many times. The genes are TRBV7-2 and TRBJ1-1; D might be TRBD1 (5 bases). From germline, CDR1 is SGHTA and CDR2 FQGNSA. This CDR3 is built from 11 residues. Trimming removed 1 base from V and 12 bases from J, with 9 bases in between. The CDR3 loop is CASSLDWTSFF. In DNA, the CDR3 is TGTGCCAGCAGCTTAGACTGGACATCTTTCTTT.

Many counts were recorded for this clonotype. As DNA, the CDR3 is TGCGCCAGCAGCTTGGACGCCACCGGGGAGCTGTTTTTT. It is translated as CASSLDATGELFF. The gene calls are TRBV5-1 and TRBJ2-2; D call uncertain. Germline V CDR1 and CDR2: SGHRS, YFSETQ. V was clipped by 0 bases and J by 4 bases, with 4 bases between them. The CDR3 length is 13 residues.

The chain joins TRBV10-3 to TRBJ2-1, with 10 bases identical to TRBD2. The CDR3 runs 14 residues. V shed 9 bases, J shed 7 bases, and the junction held 9 bases outside the gene matches. Germline V gives CDR1 ENHRY, CDR2 SYGVKD. CDR3 sequence: CAMSLSGRGNEQFF. The DNA for the CDR3 is TGTGCCATGTCCCTGAGCGGGAGGGGGAATGAGCAGTTCTTC.

This clonotype was counted a few times. The CDR3 sequence is CASSLNQRADTQYF. The CDR3 nucleotides read TGCGCCAGCAGCTTGAACCAGCGGGCAGATACGCAGTATTTT. The chain joins TRBV5-1 to TRBJ2-3; D is possibly TRBD2 (6 bases). Germline assignment: CDR1 SGHRS and CDR2 YFSETQ. V gave up 1 base and J gave up 4 bases, with 10 bases separating them. The CDR3 loop spans 14 amino acids.

V usage is TRBV20-1 and J usage is TRBJ2-2; 8 nucleotides agree with TRBD1. Germline loops: CDR1 DFQATT, CDR2 SNEGSKA (reference sequence). V lost 5 bases, J lost 7 bases, and 6 bases stayed unmatched. This CDR3 spans 13 amino acids. CDR3 DNA: TGCAGTGCTGGACAGGGTCGGATCGGGGAGCTGTTTTTT. Its protein is CSAGQGRIGELFF.

This clonotype was observed many times. The chain uses TRBV7-6 and TRBJ2-1, with D possibly being TRBD1 or TRBD2 (5 bases each). The CDR3 is made up of 14 amino acids. Trimming cost V 3 bases and J 8 bases, with 14 bases left between them. Germline V lookup: CDR1 SGHVS, CDR2 FNYEAQ. CDR3 nucleotide sequence: TGTGCCAGCAGCTTGGGGACCCCCCTGGATGAGCAGTTCTTC. Amino acid sequence: CASSLGTPLDEQFF.

At least ten counts were recorded for this clonotype. The J gene is TRBJ1-1, the V gene TRBV6-6; D is unclear. This CDR3 region has 15 residues. CDR1 and CDR2 (germline): MNHNY, SVGAGI (reference sequence). V was shortened by 6 bases and J by 1 base, with 15 bases between the two germline ends. The CDR3 DNA reads TGTGCCAGCAGCAGTGGAGGGCCAGCGAACACTGAAGCTTTCTTT. Its translation: CASSSGGPANTEAFF.

The V gene is TRBV9, the J gene TRBJ2-3; 10 nucleotides line up with TRBD1. Trimming cost V 4 bases and J 2 bases; bases outside gene matches: 7. This CDR3 has 16 residues. Germline assignment: CDR1 SGDLS and CDR2 YYNGEE. The CDR3 region has the DNA TGTGCCAGCAGCACCGGGACAGGGGCGATCACAGATACGCAGTATTTT. Its protein product is CASSTGTGAITDTQYF. The whole variable domain, filled in from reference TRBV9 and TRBJ2-3, reads DSGVTQTPKHLITATGQRVTLRCSPRSGDLSVYWYQQSLDQGLQFLIQYYNGEERAKGNILERFSAQQFPDLHSELNLSSLELGDSALYFCASSTGTGAITDTQYFGPGTRLTVL.

This clonotype was counted at least ten times. V gene TRBV29-1 combines with J gene TRBJ2-1, with TRBD2 identical over 8 bases. The germline V gene encodes CDR1 SQVTM and CDR2 ANQGSEA. V trimming: 4 bases; J trimming: 6 bases; junction bases outside the gene matches: 8. The CDR3 consists of 14 residues. For the CDR3, the DNA is TGCAGCGTTGGTCTAGCGGGTATAACCAATGAGCAGTTCTTC. Amino acids: CSVGLAGITNEQFF.